These 23 T cell receptor beta chains came from one sample sequenced in a study of regulatory T cells in long-lasting Graves disease. Both iRepertoire HTBI primers and Arm-PCR of CDR3 regions were used to build the TCR beta libraries. One entry per CDR3 protein results from TCRdb running MiXCR on the multiplex PCR reads. The table has about 400,000 distinct CDR3 sequences, 15% to 19% seen once. Time point of the sample: newly diagnosed GD, antithyroid drugs for less than 3 months. PBMCs provided the RNA from which the TCR library was made. The material sequenced was peripheral blood mononuclear cells (PBMCs), taken at new diagnosis, from a patient treated with antithyroid drugs. All receptors derive from a female donor with Graves disease.

This clonotype was observed at least ten times. The chain uses TRBV6-2 or TRBV6-3 and TRBJ2-3; 8 bases are shared with TRBD1. From germline, CDR1 is MNHEY and CDR2 SVGEGT. J was trimmed by 2 bases and V by 0 bases; bases with no gene match: 13. This CDR3 has 19 residues. This chain's CDR3 is CASSYSEDRVERHTDTQYF. The CDR3 nucleotides read TGTGCCAGCAGTTACTCGGAGGACAGGGTAGAGCGGCACACAGATACGCAGTATTTT.

This clonotype has at least ten counts. V gene TRBV19 combines with J gene TRBJ1-5, with 7 bases lining up with TRBD1. The CDR3 spans 16 residues. CDR1 and CDR2 from the germline V gene are LNHDA and SQIVND (reference sequence). The V and J ends lost 6 bases and 1 base, in that order; junction bases with no gene match: 9. DNA for the CDR3: TGTGCCAGTAGAGGTCAGGGGGGTTGGAGCAATCAGCCCCAGCATTTT. It specifies CASRGQGGWSNQPQHF.

Many counts were recorded for this clonotype. This chain uses TRBV12-3 or TRBV12-4 with TRBJ1-2; unclear D gene. Trimming shortened V by 6 bases and J by 4 bases, and 6 bases separated the two germline ends. The CDR3 extends over 11 amino acids. CDR3 amino acids: CASRNRYGYTF. The CDR3 region has the DNA TGTGCCAGCAGGAACCGCTATGGCTACACCTTC.

This clonotype was detected ten times or more. V usage is TRBV10-2 and J usage is TRBJ1-1, with D possibly TRBD1 on 5 matching bases. CDR3 length: 12 residues. Germline values: CDR1 WSHSY, CDR2 SAAADI. With 8 bases removed from V and 4 bases from J, the gap between germline ends came to 11 bases. CDR3 DNA: TGCGCCAGCGGGGGGGTATTCACTGAAGCTTTCTTT. Translating it yields CASGGVFTEAFF.

As to this clonotype: One junction end does not reproduce the germline sequence, and a read error may be involved. The J gene is TRBJ1-2, the V gene TRBV12-3 or TRBV12-4; D may be TRBD1 (5 bases). The CDR3 has 14 amino acids. CDR3 in DNA: TGTGCCTGCAGGTCTCTCGGGGCCGGCTATGGCTACACCTTC. Amino acids: CACRSLGAGYGYTF.

This clonotype was detected a few times. The chain combines TRBV4-1 with TRBJ2-1; the match to TRBD1 covers 9 bases. V lost 5 bases, J lost 6 bases, and 5 bases stayed unmatched. This CDR3 has 14 amino acids. Germline assignment: CDR1 MGHRA and CDR2 YSYEKL. In DNA, the CDR3 is TGCGCCAGCAGCTACCGGGACAGGGTCAATGAGCAGTTCTTC. Amino acids: CASSYRDRVNEQFF.

Many counts were recorded for this clonotype. This chain links TRBV3-1 with TRBJ2-1; D gene unclear. The CDR3 is 15 residues long. Trimming removed 0 bases at V and 2 bases at J, with 8 bases between. Germline CDR1 and CDR2: LGHDT and YNNKEL (reference sequence). CDR3 amino acids: CASSQEPSPYNEQFF. The DNA of the CDR3 is TGTGCCAGCAGCCAAGAACCCAGCCCCTACAATGAGCAGTTCTTC.

This clonotype was found many times. This chain joins TRBV19 and TRBJ1-1, with TRBD1 identical over 7 bases. The J segment lost 6 bases and the V segment lost 4 bases, leaving 5 bases of the junction unmatched. Germline-derived CDR1 and CDR2 are LNHDA and SQIVND (reference sequence). The length of the CDR3 is 13 residues. The CDR3 DNA reads TGTGCCAGTAGTAGGAACGACAGGGCTGAAGCTTTCTTT. Translated, it gives CASSRNDRAEAFF.

Turning to this clonotype: This sequence is one base from a far larger clone and is likely a read error. The chain uses TRBV20-1 and TRBJ2-1; no firm D call. Trimming left V 3 bases short and J 10 bases short, with 13 bases between. The CDR3 length is 12 residues. Germline V gene data show CDR1 as DFQATT and CDR2 as SNEGSKA (reference sequence). Here the CDR3 DNA reads TGCAGTGCTAGCCCTCAGTCCTACGAGCAGTTCTTC. Its protein product is CSASPQSYEQFF.

This chain links TRBV6-1 with TRBJ2-2; 9 nucleotides line up with TRBD2. Trimming at V came to 6 bases and at J to 6 bases, leaving 11 bases not matched to a gene. From germline, CDR1 is MNHNS and CDR2 SASEGT. The CDR3 is 16 amino acids. This CDR3 reads CASRPVAGGISGELFF. The DNA for the CDR3 is TGTGCCAGCAGACCCGTGGCGGGAGGGATCTCCGGGGAGCTGTTTTTT.

This clonotype was picked up many times. The V gene is TRBV19, the J gene TRBJ2-2; D possibly corresponds to TRBD2 (5 bases). Per the germline V gene, CDR1 is LNHDA and CDR2 is SQIVND (reference sequence). V lost 5 bases and J lost 7, with 8 bases in between. The CDR3 has 12 amino acids. The CDR3 coding sequence is TGTGCCAGTAGTGTTAGCGACGGGGAGCTGTTTTTT. Translation gives CASSVSDGELFF.

This clonotype was found many times. The rearrangement uses TRBV2 and TRBJ1-5, with D uncertain. Trimming took 9 bases from V and 5 from J, leaving 14 bases between them. The CDR3 has 13 amino acids. CDR1 and CDR2 from the germline V gene are SNHLY and FYNNEI. The CDR3 spells CASGVGSDQPQHF. The CDR3, as DNA: TGTGCCAGTGGGGTTGGGAGCGATCAGCCCCAGCATTTT.

This clonotype occurred a few times. The gene calls are TRBV7-8 and TRBJ2-7, with D perhaps matching TRBD2 (5 bases). Germline CDR1 and CDR2: SGHVS and FQNEAQ. Trimming removed 5 bases from V and 3 bases from J, with 11 bases in between. The CDR3 consists of 13 residues. The CDR3 DNA follows: TGTGCCAGCAGCCCTACCGGGGACTACGAGCAGTACTTC. It translates to CASSPTGDYEQYF.

This clonotype was recorded many times. The CDR3: CASSGGGGGYEQYF. Here the CDR3 DNA reads TGTGCCAGCAGTGGCGGGGGTGGTGGCTACGAGCAGTACTTC. The chain links TRBV2 to TRBJ2-7; 7 bases line up with TRBD2. Germline CDR1 is SNHLY and CDR2 is FYNNEI. This CDR3 has 14 residues. J lost 3 bases, V lost 4 bases, and 6 bases had no gene match.

V gene TRBV7-9 combines with J gene TRBJ2-1; 8 bases line up with TRBD2. This CDR3 contains 15 residues. V trimming: 5 bases; J trimming: 7 bases; junction bases outside the gene matches: 10. Germline V gene sequence: CDR1 SEHNR, CDR2 FQNEAQ (reference sequence). In DNA, the CDR3 is TGTGCCAGCAGCCCGCCAGCGGGAGCTGGGAATGAGCAGTTCTTC. This translates into CASSPPAGAGNEQFF.

This clonotype has at least ten counts. The chain links TRBV24-1 to TRBJ1-5; maybe TRBD1 (6 bases). Trimming stripped 5 bases from V and 5 bases from J, with 15 bases between. Germline V lookup: CDR1 KGHDR, CDR2 SFDVKD. The CDR3 totals 15 residues. The CDR3 is CATSVPDRLHQPQHF. The CDR3 DNA sequence: TGTGCCACCAGTGTTCCCGACAGGCTGCATCAGCCCCAGCATTTT.

The chain has TRBV7-9 and TRBJ2-5; possible D gene TRBD2, 7 bases. CDR1 is SEHNR, CDR2 FQNEAQ, per germline (reference sequence). Trimming removed 6 bases at V and 5 bases at J, with 25 bases between. This CDR3 is built from 17 residues. The DNA for the CDR3 is TGTGCCAGCAGGTCAGCCCCTCAGGGGAGGGTGCGGGAGACCCAGTACTTC. It encodes CASRSAPQGRVRETQYF.

This clonotype was found many times. The V call is TRBV6-2 or TRBV6-3, the J call TRBJ1-1; 7 positions agree with TRBD1. V dropped 7 bases and J dropped 1; count of bases not matched to a gene: 3. This CDR3 region has 13 residues. Germline V lookup: CDR1 MNHEY, CDR2 SVGEGT. In DNA, the CDR3 is TGTGCCAGCATACAGGGGCGGAACACTGAAGCTTTCTTT. Encoded protein: CASIQGRNTEAFF.

The chain employs TRBV4-3 and TRBJ2-3, with 9 bases matching TRBD1. This CDR3 comprises 15 residues. Germline CDR1 LGHNA, CDR2 YSLEER. With 5 bases clipped from V and 6 bases from J, the junction kept 9 bases outside the gene matches. The CDR3 DNA reads as TGCGCCAGCAGCTATTCAGGGACAGGGAGCGATACGCAGTATTTT. Residues: CASSYSGTGSDTQYF.

Note on this clonotype: With only one base between it and a far larger clone, this is likely a read error. This chain joins TRBV20-1 and TRBJ2-1, with 9 bases matching TRBD2. Germline lookup yields CDR1 DFQATT and CDR2 SNEGSKA (reference sequence). J was trimmed by 10 bases and V by 6 bases; bases with no gene match: 16. The CDR3 is 15 amino acids. The DNA of the CDR3 is TGCAGTGCCGGGGGACGGGTAGCGGGAGTAAACGAGCAGTTCTTC. Translated, it gives CSAGGRVAGVNEQFF.

Of note for this clonotype: The junction differs from germline at one of its ends, possibly a read error. The chain has TRBV6-1 and TRBJ2-1; D is undetermined. This CDR3 contains 12 residues. Looked up from germline, CDR1 is MNHNS and CDR2 is SASEGT. The CDR3 bases are TGTGCCAGCAGTGAATGGCAGGATGAGCAATTCTTC. Translating gives CASSEWQDEQFF.

V and J are TRBV28 and TRBJ1-4, with D unclear. V was trimmed by 4 bases and J by 6 bases, leaving 18 bases between them. Germline lookup yields CDR1 MDHEN and CDR2 SYDVKM. The CDR3 length is 16 residues. CDR3 DNA: TGTGCCAGCAGTTCGCCCCCCAGACACGGGGATGAAAAACTGTTTTTT. Protein: CASSSPPRHGDEKLFF. The full variable domain, completed using reference TRBV28 and TRBJ1-4, is DVKVTQSSRYLVKRTGEKVFLECVQDMDHENMFWYRQDPGLGLRLIYFSYDVKMKEKGDIPEGYSVSREKKERFSLILESASTNQTSMYLCASSSPPRHGDEKLFFGSGTQLSVL.

Only a few counts were recorded for this clonotype. The J gene is TRBJ1-1, the V gene TRBV5-4; 7 bases map to TRBD1. Germline V gene lookup returns CDR1 SGHNT and CDR2 YYREEE (reference sequence). Trimming removed 5 bases from V and 2 bases from J; junction bases left unmatched: 18. The length of the CDR3 is 18 residues. DNA for the CDR3: TGTGCCAGCAGTCAGGGGGTTAGTAGTCAGGGTGGAAACACTGAAGCTTTCTTT. Translation gives CASSQGVSSQGGNTEAFF.